This entry describes one T cell receptor (beta chain). The sample originates from a study of blood T cell repertoires in COVID-19. The wider study: The samples span acute and convalescent COVID-19 from the United States, Italy and Spain. T cells, B-cell-depleted T cells, or PBMCs supplied cDNA or gDNA.

Study processing details: Scientists estimated how many nucleated cells there were by amplifying reference gene primers. Here immunoSEQ multiplex PCR was the method, and the copy in TCRdb shows in-frame clones only, minus some. V and J calls plus clone size are reproduced from that table; the DNA served to infer D and trimming. Of roughly 180,000 clones in the sample, around 83% were seen once. The Seattle patients, enrolled during active infection, were followed longitudinally. Sequences were obtained from peripheral blood. The origin of this receptor is a woman between 50 and 59 years old with COVID-19, enrolled during active disease.

This CDR3 is CAISQGQDSYEQYF. In DNA form, the CDR3 reads TGTGCCATCAGCCAAGGACAGGACTCCTACGAGCAGTACTTC. The rearrangement uses TRBV10-3 and TRBJ2-7; the match to TRBD1 covers 7 bases. This CDR3 has 14 residues. Germline CDR1 and CDR2: ENHRY and SYGVKD. The junction had 5 bases not matched to a gene; V was cut back by 6 bases and J by 0 bases.